The clone carrying this T cell receptor (beta chain) showed up just a few times. What it binds is not known. The V end was cut by 0 bases, the J end by 3 bases, with 10 bases between. This CDR3 contains 14 residues. Germline V lookup: CDR1 SGHDT, CDR2 YYEEEE. Primers for the PCR totalled 60 Vbeta and 13 Jbeta. Using immunoSEQ multiplex PCR, the repertoire was profiled, and TCRdb retains in-frame clones only, with some absent. The repertoire holds over 100,000 clones, with 55% to 80% as singletons. These data are taken from a study of cytomegalovirus exposure and HLA in healthy donors. General study findings and limits: Diagnosis of cytomegalovirus status made by the classifier reportedly showed high specificity and sensitivity. An analysis that came later showed most CMV-associated TCR beta chains appearing HLA-restricted. Most TCR sequences were uncommon, yet certain public TCRs appeared in many donors.

Healthy bone marrow donors made up the donor group. The sequence was collected from a woman in her twenties or thirties in good health and CMV-seronegative. The rearrangement links TRBV5-6 to TRBJ2-7, with D unclear. The specimen was PBMCs. CDR3 DNA: TGTGCCAGCAGCTTGGTTTCAGGTAACTACGAGCAGTACTTC. It yields the protein CASSLVSGNYEQYF.